This T cell receptor beta chain was sequenced in a study of blood T cells in healthy people across ages. This clonotype was picked up a small number of times. Per germline, CDR1 LGHNA and CDR2 YNFKEQ. The CDR3 is 15 amino acids. Trimming shortened V by 0 bases and J by 0 bases, and 8 bases separated the two germline ends. Primers used in a second PCR of roughly 7 to 12 cycles were a sample-barcoded 5' primer and a J-beta primer mix. TCRdb ran MiXCR on the 5' RACE reads and lists one entry per CDR3 protein. The data show 550,000 to 750,000 distinct CDR3 sequences, under 25% seen once. The chain has TRBV4-2 and TRBJ2-5; D call uncertain. Sequenced input: blood. The receptor was derived from a man in his 70s in good health. DNA for the CDR3: TGTGCCAGCAGCCAAGAACAGCTGTACCAAGAGACCCAGTACTTC. It yields the protein CASSQEQLYQETQYF.